These 28 T cell receptor beta chains came from one sample sequenced in a study of T cell responses to AZD1222 COVID-19 vaccine. Some clones are missing from TCRdb's copy, which holds only in-frame ones; the method was immunoSEQ multiplex PCR. The sample includes about 170,000 clones, roughly 92% of them seen just once. The specimen was peripheral blood, collected on day 0 of AZD1222 vaccination. The receptors come from an adult in good health.

V usage is TRBV12-3 or TRBV12-4 and J usage is TRBJ1-1; 8 nucleotides agree with TRBD1. V lost 6 bases to trimming and J lost 3 bases; unmatched junction nucleotides: 3. The length of the CDR3 is 13 residues. The CDR3 region has the DNA TGTGCCAGCAGGCGGGGACAGGACACTGAAGCTTTCTTT. Residues: CASRRGQDTEAFF.

This chain uses TRBV4-3 with TRBJ2-7; no reliable D call. V was trimmed by 2 bases and J by 7 bases, leaving 12 bases between them. The CDR3 consists of 13 residues. Germline CDR1 LGHNA, CDR2 YSLEER. The CDR3 DNA is TGCGCCAGCAGCCAACACCCCAATATGGAGCAGTACTTC. Residues: CASSQHPNMEQYF.

The chain has TRBV20-1 and TRBJ2-7; TRBD2 matches 13 bases. Per germline, CDR1 DFQATT and CDR2 SNEGSKA (reference sequence). This CDR3 has 17 residues. V lost 3 bases, J lost 2 bases, and 10 bases stayed unmatched. CDR3 sequence reads: CSASKWGTSGKPYEQYF. CDR3 DNA sequence: TGCAGTGCTAGTAAATGGGGGACTAGCGGGAAACCCTACGAGCAGTACTTC.

The genes are TRBV7-9 and TRBJ2-7; unclear D gene. Germline V gene lookup returns CDR1 SEHNR and CDR2 FQNEAQ (reference sequence). V lost 5 bases to trimming and J lost 2 bases, with 10 bases between them. This CDR3 is built from 13 residues. In DNA form, the CDR3 reads TGTGCCAGCAGCCCCTCAGTAACCTACGAGCAGTACTTC. Translating it yields CASSPSVTYEQYF.

This clone was counted a single time. V and J are TRBV27 and TRBJ1-1; TRBD1 agrees at 7 bases. This CDR3 has 15 residues. The germline CDR1 and CDR2 sequences are MNHEY and SMNVEV (reference sequence). The trim removed 6 bases at V and 1 base at J, leaving 8 bases unmatched. CDR3 loop: CASSTAGTANTEAFF. DNA of the CDR3: TGTGCCAGCAGCACCGCCGGGACAGCGAACACTGAAGCTTTCTTT.

The chain has TRBV11-2 and TRBJ2-7, with TRBD1 identical over 12 bases. Looked up from germline, CDR1 is SGHAT and CDR2 is FQNNGV. V dropped 1 base and J dropped 7; count of bases not matched to a gene: 8. There are 16 residues in the CDR3. The CDR3 DNA reads TGTGCCAGCAGCTTAGTTCTGGGACAGGGGGCGGGGGAGCAGTACTTC. Residues: CASSLVLGQGAGEQYF. Full variable domain (rest looked up from reference TRBV11-2 and TRBJ2-7): EAGVAQSPRYKIIEKRQSVAFWCNPISGHATLYWYQQILGQGPKLLIQFQNNGVVDDSQLPKDRFSAERLKGVDSTLKIQPAKLEDSAVYLCASSLVLGQGAGEQYFGPGTRLTVT.

CDR3 sequence reads: CASRPTVKNEQFF. CDR3 nucleotide sequence: TGTGCCAGCAGACCGACGGTTAAGAATGAGCAGTTCTTC. The chain combines TRBV6-5 with TRBJ2-1; no definite D call. Trimming took 6 bases from V and 7 from J, leaving 13 bases between them. The CDR3 contains 13 residues. Germline assignment: CDR1 MNHEY and CDR2 SVGAGI.

The chain has TRBV5-1 and TRBJ2-3, with 8 bases aligning to TRBD1. V lost 0 bases, J lost 5 bases, and 2 bases stayed unmatched. The germline V gene encodes CDR1 SGHRS and CDR2 YFSETQ. CDR3 length equals 14 residues. For the CDR3, the DNA is TGCGCCAGCAGCTTGGACAGGGGGGAAGATACGCAGTATTTT. Translating it yields CASSLDRGEDTQYF.

The CDR3 bases are TGTGCCAGTAGTATCGACCCACTAGCGGGGGGCGCAGAGACCCAGTACTTC. Translating it yields CASSIDPLAGGAETQYF. This chain uses TRBV19 with TRBJ2-5, with 12 nucleotides matching TRBD2. This CDR3 contains 17 residues. Unmatched junction bases numbered 9, after V lost 3 bases and J lost 4 bases. Germline V CDR1 and CDR2: LNHDA, SQIVND (reference sequence).

The chain combines TRBV5-5 with TRBJ2-7; 12 bases align to TRBD1. The CDR3 totals 17 residues. Trimming at V came to 0 bases and at J to 3 bases, leaving 7 bases not matched to a gene. Per germline, CDR1 SGHKS and CDR2 YYEKEE (reference sequence). The CDR3 DNA follows: TGTGCCAGCAGCTTGGCCCCAGGGACAGGGGGCTACTACGAGCAGTACTTC. Protein: CASSLAPGTGGYYEQYF.

This clone has a single count. One end of the junction is discordant with germline, which a read error may explain. This chain links TRBV3-1 (or the pseudogene TRBV3-2) with TRBJ1-6; 8 positions agree with TRBD1. This CDR3 is built from 15 residues. Germline V lookup: CDR1 LGHDT, CDR2 YNNKEL (reference sequence). The CDR3 reads CASSQGTGKNSPLHF. For the CDR3, the DNA is TGTGCCAGCAGCCAAGGGACAGGGAAGAATTCGCCCCTCCACTTT.

This rearrangement joins TRBV13 to TRBJ2-1; D is ambiguous. V dropped 0 bases and J dropped 6 bases, with 15 bases sitting between them. Germline lookup yields CDR1 PRHDT and CDR2 FYEKMQ (reference sequence). CDR3 length: 16 residues. The CDR3 reads CASSLGVLFTGNEQFF. CDR3 coding DNA: TGTGCCAGCAGCTTAGGGGTGCTTTTTACGGGCAATGAGCAGTTCTTC.

This chain uses TRBV27 with TRBJ1-3; 8 bases are a match to TRBD1. V lost 6 bases, J lost 4 bases, and 8 bases stayed unmatched. Germline V CDR1 and CDR2: MNHEY, SMNVEV (reference sequence). The CDR3 extends over 15 amino acids. This CDR3 reads CASRRDRSAGNTIYF. CDR3 coding DNA: TGTGCCAGCAGACGGGACAGGTCCGCGGGAAACACCATATATTTT.

The chain employs TRBV5-8 and TRBJ2-1; 12 nucleotides align to TRBD2. The CDR3 is made up of 16 amino acids. Germline V gives CDR1 SGHTS, CDR2 YDEGEE. The trim removed 4 bases at V and 8 bases at J, leaving 10 bases unmatched. CDR3 bases: TGTGCCAGCAGCCGGACGACTAGCGGGGGCCTCGATGAGCAGTTCTTC. It codes for CASSRTTSGGLDEQFF.

The rearrangement links TRBV12-5 to TRBJ2-1; D gene unclear. The CDR3 sequence is 13 residues long. V was pared by 0 bases and J by 9 bases, with 9 bases between. Germline assignment: CDR1 LGHNT and CDR2 FRNRAP. CDR3 residues: CASGLVPGTEQFF. The CDR3 bases are TGTGCTAGTGGTTTGGTACCGGGCACTGAGCAGTTCTTC.

The rearrangement links TRBV5-1 to TRBJ2-7, with 9 bases matching TRBD1. Germline V gene sequence: CDR1 SGHRS, CDR2 YFSETQ. CDR3 length equals 17 residues. After removal of 2 bases from V and 3 bases from J, the junction contained 12 bases not matched to a gene. As DNA, the CDR3 is TGCGCCAGCAGCTTATACCCCTCGGGGACAGGGAACTACGAGCAGTACTTC. Translation gives CASSLYPSGTGNYEQYF.

The rearrangement joins TRBV7-3 to TRBJ2-1, with D perhaps given as TRBD1 or TRBD2 (5 bases each). This CDR3 region has 14 residues. V was clipped by 5 bases and J by 7 bases, with 15 bases between them. CDR1 SGHTA and CDR2 FQGTGA come from the germline V gene. The CDR3 loop reads CASSPQGRGNEQFF. The CDR3 DNA sequence: TGTGCCAGCAGCCCTCAGGGACGGGGAAATGAGCAGTTCTTC. Drawing the rest from reference TRBV7-3 and TRBJ2-1, the complete variable domain is GAGVSQTPSNKVTEKGKYVELRCDPISGHTALYWYRQSLGQGPEFLIYFQGTGAADDSGLPNDRFFAVRPEGSVSTLKIQRTERGDSAVYLCASSPQGRGNEQFFGPGTRLTVL.

CDR3 region: CASSHGQGSEKLFF. The CDR3 DNA reads TGTGCCAGCAGCCATGGACAGGGGAGTGAAAAACTGTTTTTT. This rearrangement joins TRBV2 to TRBJ1-4; 9 bases agree with TRBD1. Germline V gives CDR1 SNHLY, CDR2 FYNNEI. The CDR3 loop spans 14 amino acids. Germline trimming cut 6 bases from V and 7 bases from J; bases unmatched to any gene: 6. Complete variable domain (other parts from reference TRBV2 and TRBJ1-4): EPEVTQTPSHQVTQMGQEVILRCVPISNHLYFYWYRQILGQKVEFLVSFYNNEISEKSEIFDDQFSVERPDGSNFTLKIRSTKLEDSAMYFCASSHGQGSEKLFFGSGTQLSVL.

The J gene is TRBJ1-6, the V gene TRBV9; possibly TRBD1 for D (5 bases). Trimming took off 3 bases at V and 9 bases at J, with 10 bases between the two ends. Germline values: CDR1 SGDLS, CDR2 YYNGEE. The CDR3 covers 13 residues. This CDR3 reads CASSGGHLSPLHF. The CDR3 bases are TGTGCCAGCAGCGGCGGACATCTTTCACCCCTCCACTTT.

This clone has only one observation. The rearrangement links TRBV30 to TRBJ2-7; D unresolved. The germline gives CDR1 GTSNPN, CDR2 SVGIG (reference sequence). The CDR3 sequence is 12 residues long. V was clipped by 8 bases and J by 5 bases, with 16 bases between them. The CDR3 coding sequence is TGTGCCCTATTGACCGGCAAGCACGAGCAGTACTTC. It is translated as CALLTGKHEQYF.

The chain couples TRBV14 to TRBJ2-3, with D tentatively TRBD2 (5 bases). The CDR3 is 15 amino acids. Germline lookup yields CDR1 SGHDN and CDR2 FVKESK. The V gene lost 0 bases and the J gene lost 3 bases, with 10 bases spanning the gap. The CDR3 DNA reads TGTGCCAGCAGCCAAGAGCTAGCTACGACAGATACGCAGTATTTT. This gives the protein CASSQELATTDTQYF.

V is TRBV7-3 and J is TRBJ1-2, with TRBD1 matching 10 bases. The J segment lost 7 bases and the V segment lost 5 bases, leaving 4 bases of the junction unmatched. The length of the CDR3 is 13 residues. From germline, CDR1 is SGHTA and CDR2 FQGTGA. CDR3 nucleotide sequence: TGTGCCAGCAGCCGGGGACAGGGGTTTGGCTACACCTTC. Its translation is CASSRGQGFGYTF.

The chain recombines TRBV19 with TRBJ1-2; D might be TRBD1 (5 bases). With 6 bases removed from V and 0 bases from J, the gap between germline ends came to 14 bases. CDR3 length equals 15 residues. CDR1 and CDR2 from the germline V gene are LNHDA and SQIVND (reference sequence). CDR3 DNA: TGTGCCAGTAGAACAAACGGGGGGACTAACTATGGCTACACCTTC. It translates to CASRTNGGTNYGYTF.

The rearrangement links TRBV18 to TRBJ1-5, with D possibly being TRBD1 (5 bases). The germline CDR1 and CDR2 sequences are KGHSH and LQKENI. The CDR3 has 16 amino acids. Trimming left V 2 bases short and J 0 bases short, with 11 bases between. Written as DNA, the CDR3 is TGTGCCAGCTCACCAAGACAGACGTATAGCAATCAGCCCCAGCATTTT. Encoded protein: CASSPRQTYSNQPQHF.

This CDR3 is CASSLVVNEKLFF. The CDR3 DNA follows: TGCGCCAGCAGCTTGGTAGTCAATGAAAAACTGTTTTTT. V is TRBV5-1 and J is TRBJ1-4; D remains unclear. Between the trimmed V and J ends, which lost 0 bases and 5 bases, there was a span of 5 bases. This CDR3 comprises 13 residues. Germline loops: CDR1 SGHRS, CDR2 YFSETQ.

The chain joins TRBV5-1 to TRBJ2-1; tentatively, D is TRBD1 (6 bases). This CDR3 spans 12 amino acids. V lost 1 base and J lost 8, with 7 bases in between. Germline assignment: CDR1 SGHRS and CDR2 YFSETQ. The chain's CDR3 is CASSLPGDEQFF. CDR3 nucleotide sequence: TGCGCCAGCAGCTTGCCAGGGGATGAGCAGTTCTTC.

The gene calls are TRBV4-1 and TRBJ1-2, with unresolved D. The length of the CDR3 is 13 residues. Germline CDR1 is MGHRA and CDR2 is YSYEKL. V was shortened by 4 bases and J by 7 bases, with 13 bases between the two germline ends. The CDR3 DNA reads TGCGCCAGCAGCCTCGGGGAAAAGGGTGGCTACACCTTC. This sequence encodes CASSLGEKGGYTF.

This clone was recorded a few times. This chain connects TRBV15 to TRBJ2-4; perhaps D is TRBD1 or TRBD2 (5 bases each). Trimming left V 0 bases short and J 4 bases short, with 13 bases between. Germline V gene sequence: CDR1 LNHNV, CDR2 YYDKDF (reference sequence). This CDR3 is 16 amino acids long. For the CDR3, the DNA is TGTGCCACCAGCAGAGATAACGGGGCCCAAAAAAACATTCAGTACTTC. The encoded protein is CATSRDNGAQKNIQYF.